This entry features one T cell receptor (beta chain) sequence. Antigen: not known. This entry comes from a study of T cell responses to AZD1222 COVID-19 vaccine. Study results and limitations: At baseline, just a handful of AZD1222 recipients tested seropositive.

Germline V CDR1 and CDR2: LGHDT, YNNKEL (reference sequence). Trimming stripped 1 base from V and 0 bases from J, with 13 bases between. The CDR3 is 17 residues long. Assay used: immunoSEQ multiplex PCR; TCRdb lists only in-frame clones, some missing. The table shows around 79,000 clones, with approximately 90% occurring only once. The rearrangement links TRBV3-1 (or the pseudogene TRBV3-2) to TRBJ2-1; maybe TRBD2 (6 bases). This receptor was taken from an adult in good health. Sample: peripheral blood, taken on day 0 of AZD1222 vaccination. The CDR3 sequence is CASSQVRSGSSYNEQFF. The CDR3 DNA reads TGTGCCAGCAGCCAAGTGAGAAGCGGGTCCTCCTACAATGAGCAGTTCTTC.